These T cell receptor beta chains were read from a single sample in a study of blood T cells in healthy people across ages. TCRdb re-called the 5' RACE reads through MiXCR, storing one row per CDR3 protein. The sample has about 1,500,000 distinct CDR3 sequences, under 30% seen once. Specimen: blood. All receptors come from a woman aged 25 to 39 in good health. CDR3s include the opening cysteine and the closing phenylalanine or tryptophan. The order of the fields is J gene, V gene, D gene, clone size, CDR3 protein, CDR3 DNA. A D gene is named only where the DNA matches it firmly. The size of a clone is reported for some rows only, either as once, few or many, or as a class for expanded clones.

j_call: TRBJ2-1
v_call: TRBV24-1
d_call: TRBD2
clone_size: many
cdr3_aa: CATSDSGTSRYNEQFF
cdr3_nt: TGTGCCACCAGTGATTCCGGGACTAGCAGGTACAATGAGCAGTTCTTC

j_call: TRBJ1-6
v_call: TRBV20-1
d_call: TRBD1
clone_size: NA
cdr3_aa: CSARVPLTGDYSPLHF
cdr3_nt: TGCAGTGCTAGAGTTCCCCTGACAGGGGATTATTCACCCCTCCACTTT

j_call: TRBJ2-3
v_call: TRBV4-3
d_call: NA
clone_size: many
cdr3_aa: CASSQDKRDTQYF
cdr3_nt: TGCGCCAGCAGCCAAGACAAGCGGGATACGCAGTATTTT

j_call: TRBJ2-1
v_call: TRBV7-9
d_call: NA
clone_size: NA
cdr3_aa: CASSLVTGQGEQFF
cdr3_nt: TGTGCCAGCAGCTTAGTCACAGGGCAGGGTGAGCAGTTCTTC

j_call: TRBJ2-5
v_call: TRBV28
d_call: NA
clone_size: few
cdr3_aa: CASSSPVGETQYF
cdr3_nt: TGTGCCAGCAGTTCACCGGTCGGAGAGACCCAGTACTTC

j_call: TRBJ2-2
v_call: TRBV6-6
d_call: TRBD2
clone_size: few
cdr3_aa: CATTGRDPNTGELFF
cdr3_nt: TGTGCCACAACGGGGAGGGACCCGAACACCGGGGAGCTGTTTTTT

j_call: TRBJ1-5
v_call: TRBV20-1
d_call: NA
clone_size: NA
cdr3_aa: CSAREGGSGGNQPQHF
cdr3_nt: TGCAGTGCTAGAGAAGGGGGGAGTGGTGGCAATCAGCCCCAGCATTTT

j_call: TRBJ2-7
v_call: TRBV10-3
d_call: TRBD1
clone_size: NA
cdr3_aa: CAISESPGGTTYEQYF
cdr3_nt: TGTGCCATCAGTGAGTCCCCAGGGGGTACAACCTACGAGCAGTACTTC

j_call: TRBJ2-7
v_call: TRBV3-1
d_call: TRBD2
clone_size: NA
cdr3_aa: CASSQELADGDRRAYEQYF
cdr3_nt: TGTGCCAGTAGCCAAGAACTAGCGGACGGGGACCGGAGGGCCTACGAGCAGTACTTC

j_call: TRBJ1-5
v_call: TRBV10-3
d_call: NA
clone_size: NA
cdr3_aa: CAISESAGARNQPQHF
cdr3_nt: TGTGCCATCAGTGAGTCGGCGGGGGCTCGCAATCAGCCCCAGCATTTT

j_call: TRBJ1-1
v_call: TRBV14
d_call: NA
clone_size: NA
cdr3_aa: CASSQVEPTEAFF
cdr3_nt: TGTGCCAGCAGCCAAGTAGAACCTACTGAAGCTTTCTTT

j_call: TRBJ1-2
v_call: TRBV12-3/TRBV12-4
d_call: TRBD1
clone_size: NA
cdr3_aa: CASSPSGQDLYGYTF
cdr3_nt: TGTGCCAGCAGCCCCTCCGGACAGGACCTCTATGGCTACACCTTC

j_call: TRBJ2-3
v_call: TRBV30
d_call: TRBD2
clone_size: NA
cdr3_aa: CAWSVSSGGRTDTQYF
cdr3_nt: TGTGCCTGGAGTGTATCTAGCGGGGGCAGGACAGATACGCAGTATTTT

j_call: TRBJ2-4
v_call: TRBV7-9
d_call: NA
clone_size: few
cdr3_aa: CASSFDQPQEDIQYF
cdr3_nt: TGTGCCAGCAGCTTTGATCAGCCCCAGGAGGACATTCAGTACTTC

j_call: TRBJ2-7
v_call: TRBV10-1
d_call: NA
clone_size: NA
cdr3_aa: CASSLTTRHEQYF
cdr3_nt: TGCGCCAGCAGCCTTACAACAAGACACGAGCAGTACTTC

j_call: TRBJ2-5
v_call: TRBV7-2
d_call: TRBD1
clone_size: many
cdr3_aa: CASSLGLGTAQETQYF
cdr3_nt: TGTGCCAGCAGCTTAGGTTTGGGGACAGCCCAAGAGACCCAGTACTTC

j_call: TRBJ2-3
v_call: TRBV5-1
d_call: TRBD2
clone_size: NA
cdr3_aa: CASSVGGAGGDTQYF
cdr3_nt: TGCGCCAGCAGCGTTGGAGGCGCGGGGGGAGATACGCAGTATTTT

j_call: TRBJ2-7
v_call: TRBV6-2/TRBV6-3
d_call: NA
clone_size: NA
cdr3_aa: CASSYGKPEQYF
cdr3_nt: TGTGCCAGCAGTTACGGTAAACCGGAACAGTACTTC

j_call: TRBJ1-1
v_call: TRBV7-2
d_call: NA
clone_size: many
cdr3_aa: CASSPHSGTEAFF
cdr3_nt: TGTGCCAGCAGCCCCCACTCGGGCACTGAAGCTTTCTTT

j_call: TRBJ2-4
v_call: TRBV6-2/TRBV6-3
d_call: TRBD2
clone_size: NA
cdr3_aa: CASSTPLAGQAKNIQYF
cdr3_nt: TGTGCCAGCAGTACACCACTAGCGGGACAAGCCAAAAACATTCAGTACTTC

j_call: TRBJ2-4
v_call: TRBV5-4
d_call: NA
clone_size: NA
cdr3_aa: CASSLLASNNEQYF
cdr3_nt: TGTGCCAGCAGCTTGCTGGCCTCCAACAATGAGCAGTACTTC

j_call: TRBJ2-5
v_call: TRBV7-6
d_call: TRBD2
clone_size: few
cdr3_aa: CASSVNVREAETQYF
cdr3_nt: TGTGCCAGCAGCGTGAACGTCCGGGAGGCAGAGACCCAGTACTTC

j_call: TRBJ2-1
v_call: TRBV5-1
d_call: NA
clone_size: many
cdr3_aa: CASSLDPGKNEQFF
cdr3_nt: TGCGCCAGCAGCTTGGACCCAGGTAAAAATGAGCAGTTCTTC

j_call: TRBJ2-1
v_call: TRBV5-1
d_call: TRBD2
clone_size: NA
cdr3_aa: CASSLVLGGSDEQFF
cdr3_nt: TGCGCCAGCAGCTTGGTGTTGGGGGGGAGCGATGAGCAGTTCTTC

j_call: TRBJ1-1
v_call: TRBV6-5
d_call: NA
clone_size: NA
cdr3_aa: CASARSMNTEAFF
cdr3_nt: TGTGCCAGCGCCAGGTCAATGAACACTGAAGCTTTCTTT

j_call: TRBJ2-7
v_call: TRBV4-3
d_call: NA
clone_size: many
cdr3_aa: CASSQETAWGSEQYF
cdr3_nt: TGCGCCAGCAGCCAAGAGACCGCCTGGGGCTCCGAGCAGTACTTC

j_call: TRBJ1-6
v_call: TRBV7-2
d_call: NA
clone_size: NA
cdr3_aa: CASSLLGGSDSPLHF
cdr3_nt: TGTGCCAGCAGCCTTTTGGGGGGCTCTGATTCACCCCTCCACTTT

j_call: TRBJ1-2
v_call: TRBV6-4
d_call: TRBD1
clone_size: NA
cdr3_aa: CASSDSGGPRGPHSYGYTF
cdr3_nt: TGTGCCAGCAGTGACTCGGGAGGCCCCAGGGGGCCCCATTCCTATGGCTACACCTTC

j_call: TRBJ2-5
v_call: TRBV20-1
d_call: TRBD1
clone_size: NA
cdr3_aa: CSARLGTGGLETQYF
cdr3_nt: TGCAGTGCTAGGCTCGGGACAGGGGGCTTGGAGACCCAGTACTTC

j_call: TRBJ2-6
v_call: TRBV4-2
d_call: NA
clone_size: NA
cdr3_aa: CASSPEGVGANVLTF
cdr3_nt: TGTGCCAGCAGCCCAGAGGGTGTAGGGGCCAACGTCCTGACTTTC

j_call: TRBJ1-2
v_call: TRBV6-1
d_call: NA
clone_size: few
cdr3_aa: CASSEADGGGGYGYTF
cdr3_nt: TGTGCCAGCAGTGAAGCTGATGGGGGCGGTGGCTATGGCTACACCTTC

j_call: TRBJ2-3
v_call: TRBV7-2
d_call: NA
clone_size: few
cdr3_aa: CASSPRRSTDTQYF
cdr3_nt: TGTGCCAGCAGCCCCCGGAGGAGCACAGATACGCAGTATTTT

j_call: TRBJ1-1
v_call: TRBV12-3/TRBV12-4
d_call: TRBD1
clone_size: few
cdr3_aa: CASSHGDRDSAEAFF
cdr3_nt: TGTGCCAGCAGCCATGGGGACAGGGATAGCGCTGAAGCTTTCTTT

j_call: TRBJ2-1
v_call: TRBV27
d_call: NA
clone_size: NA
cdr3_aa: CASSLVGEPNEQFF
cdr3_nt: TGTGCCAGCAGTTTAGTCGGGGAACCCAATGAGCAGTTCTTC

j_call: TRBJ2-7
v_call: TRBV7-9
d_call: TRBD1
clone_size: NA
cdr3_aa: CASSLGSVRDREDEQYF
cdr3_nt: TGTGCCAGCAGCTTAGGATCCGTTCGGGACAGGGAAGACGAGCAGTACTTC

j_call: TRBJ1-2
v_call: TRBV20-1
d_call: NA
clone_size: NA
cdr3_aa: CSARDTGGSCGYTF
cdr3_nt: TGCAGTGCTAGAGATACGGGGGGTTCATGTGGCTACACCTTC